The 7 T cell receptor beta chains presented below share a single source sample, sequenced in a study of T cell repertoires in cytomegalovirus infection. Antigens for these TCRs are unknown. TCRdb ran MiXCR on the reads and lists one entry per CDR3 protein. The data contain about 24,000 distinct CDR3 sequences, 20% to 25% of them singletons. Sequencing was performed on CD8+ T cells from cultured PBMCs, taken from culture after CMV antigen stimulation. The receptors come from a human donor in good health (CMV status not recorded). Some clones in this sample may be carry-over from other donors' samples.

This clonotype was picked up many times. The chain joins TRBV7-8 to TRBJ2-1; D ambiguous. Trimming stripped 1 base from V and 8 bases from J, with 3 bases between. Germline V gene sequence: CDR1 SGHVS, CDR2 FQNEAQ. The CDR3 covers 11 residues. As DNA, the CDR3 is TGTGCCAGCAGCTTAGAATATGAGCAGTTCTTC. This sequence encodes CASSLEYEQFF. Drawing the rest from reference TRBV7-8 and TRBJ2-1, the complete variable domain is GAGVSQSPRYKVAKRGQDVALRCDPISGHVSLFWYQQALGQGPEFLTYFQNEAQLDKSGLPSDRFFAERPEGSVSTLKIQRTQQEDSAVYLCASSLEYEQFFGPGTRLTVL.

This clonotype was detected ten times or more. This sequence joins TRBV7-2 and TRBJ2-7, with D possibly matching TRBD2 (5 bases). V was trimmed by 7 bases and J by 3 bases, leaving 16 bases between them. CDR1 is SGHTA, CDR2 FQGNSA, per germline. The CDR3 is 14 amino acids. The DNA for the CDR3 is TGTGCCAGCACCATGGCCAGCGGAAACTACGAGCAGTACTTC. Its translation: CASTMASGNYEQYF.

This clonotype has at least ten counts. The chain carries TRBV11-3 and TRBJ1-1; D is unclear. This CDR3 has 16 residues. V lost 5 bases and J lost 0, with 16 bases in between. Germline lookup yields CDR1 SGHNT and CDR2 YENEEA. The CDR3 DNA reads as TGTGCCAGCAGCCGCCCGGCAGGATTCATGAACACTGAAGCTTTCTTT. Translated: CASSRPAGFMNTEAFF.

This clonotype was observed at least ten times. J is TRBJ2-1 and V is TRBV28, with TRBD1 matching 7 bases. This CDR3 has 14 amino acids. J was trimmed by 3 bases and V by 6 bases; bases with no gene match: 5. The germline CDR1 and CDR2 sequences are MDHEN and SYDVKM. The CDR3 sequence is CASSPGTDYNEQFF. CDR3 DNA sequence: TGTGCCAGCAGCCCCGGGACAGACTACAATGAGCAGTTCTTC.

This clonotype was seen many times. In nucleotides, the CDR3 is TGTGCCAGCAGTCTCAGGACACGGGGGGTCGAGACCCAGTACTTC. Amino acid sequence: CASSLRTRGVETQYF. The gene calls are TRBV27 and TRBJ2-5, with 7 positions matching TRBD2. The CDR3 spans 15 residues. The germline V gene encodes CDR1 MNHEY and CDR2 SMNVEV (reference sequence). The trim removed 5 bases at V and 5 bases at J, leaving 11 bases unmatched.

This clonotype was detected a few times. This chain links TRBV20-1 with TRBJ1-5; D is ambiguous. Germline V gene sequence: CDR1 DFQATT, CDR2 SNEGSKA (reference sequence). This CDR3 has 17 residues. Trimming took off 0 bases at V and 1 base at J, with 16 bases between the two ends. The CDR3 DNA reads as TGCAGTGCTAGAGAGGGAATGGAAAGATTAAGCAATCAGCCCCAGCATTTT. This sequence encodes CSAREGMERLSNQPQHF.

CDR3: CATSDPRGHENTEAFF. CDR3 sequence (DNA): TGTGCCACCAGTGATCCCCGGGGGCATGAGAACACTGAAGCTTTCTTT. The chain uses TRBV24-1 and TRBJ1-1; D is possibly TRBD1 (6 bases). The V end lost 3 bases, the J end lost 1 base, and 14 bases lay between the germline ends. Per germline, CDR1 KGHDR and CDR2 SFDVKD. This CDR3 region has 16 residues.